A selection of T cell receptor beta chains follows, all from one sample in a study of early stage breast cancer tumors. Clones were sequenced by immunoSEQ multiplex PCR, and TCRdb holds only the in-frame ones, with some missing. The sample includes about 20,000 clones, more than 75% of them seen just once. The specimen was blood. Receptor source: a person between 55 and 69 years old with breast cancer. The CDR3 runs from the conserved cysteine through the conserved F or W. A D gene is named only where the DNA matches it firmly. Some rows mark clone size as missing; the rest say once, few, many or name a class of expanded clone.

clone_size: few
d_call: NA
j_call: TRBJ2-5
v_call: TRBV4-1
cdr3_nt: TGCGCCAGCAGCCAGCAGGGATCACGGCAGACCCAGTACTTC
cdr3_aa: CASSQQGSRQTQYF

clone_size: NA
d_call: NA
j_call: TRBJ2-1
v_call: TRBV14
cdr3_nt: TGTGCCAGCAGCCCTCGACTGGCGGCCTACGGTGAGCAGTTCTTC
cdr3_aa: CASSPRLAAYGEQFF

clone_size: NA
d_call: NA
j_call: TRBJ2-1
v_call: TRBV10-1
cdr3_nt: TGCGCCAGCAGTGTCGGACCGCGGGATGAGCAGTTCTTC
cdr3_aa: CASSVGPRDEQFF

clone_size: NA
d_call: NA
j_call: TRBJ1-1
v_call: TRBV2
cdr3_nt: TGTGCCAGCCGTGTGGGGCAGCGGTATGACGAAGCTTTCTTT
cdr3_aa: CASRVGQRYDEAFF

clone_size: NA
d_call: TRBD1
j_call: TRBJ1-2
v_call: TRBV19
cdr3_nt: TGTGCCAGTAGTACATACCAGGGGGCCCGGTATGGCTACACCTTC
cdr3_aa: CASSTYQGARYGYTF

clone_size: NA
d_call: TRBD2
j_call: TRBJ2-5
v_call: TRBV5-4
cdr3_nt: TGTGCCAGCAGCTTGGTTCGACTAGCGGGGCAAGAGACCCAGTACTTC
cdr3_aa: CASSLVRLAGQETQYF

clone_size: NA
d_call: TRBD2
j_call: TRBJ2-1
v_call: TRBV7-3
cdr3_nt: TGTGCCAGCAGCTTAATCGTGGAGGCGGGGGGCAATGAGCAGTTCTTC
cdr3_aa: CASSLIVEAGGNEQFF

clone_size: NA
d_call: NA
j_call: TRBJ2-2
v_call: TRBV10-3
cdr3_nt: TGTGCCATCAGTGAGACTAGGAACACCGGGGAGCTGTTTTTT
cdr3_aa: CAISETRNTGELFF

clone_size: once
d_call: TRBD2
j_call: TRBJ2-7
v_call: TRBV7-6
cdr3_nt: TGTGCCAGCAGCTATAGCGGGAGGGCCTTCCACGAGCAGTACTTC
cdr3_aa: CASSYSGRAFHEQYF

clone_size: NA
d_call: TRBD2
j_call: TRBJ2-1
v_call: TRBV4-1
cdr3_nt: TGCGCCAGCAGCCAAGGGCGGGGGTCCTACAATGAGCAGTTCTTC
cdr3_aa: CASSQGRGSYNEQFF

clone_size: NA
d_call: NA
j_call: TRBJ2-3
v_call: TRBV6-1
cdr3_nt: TGTGCCAGCAGTGAAAGGTCCCTAGTTACAGATACGCAGTATTTT
cdr3_aa: CASSERSLVTDTQYF

clone_size: once
d_call: TRBD1
j_call: TRBJ1-1
v_call: TRBV6-5
cdr3_nt: TGTGCCAGCAGAAAAGACAGGGGGAACACTGAAGCTTTCTTT
cdr3_aa: CASRKDRGNTEAFF

clone_size: NA
d_call: TRBD1
j_call: TRBJ2-5
v_call: TRBV5-1
cdr3_nt: TGCGCCAGCAGACGGGACAGAGGAGAGACCCAGTACTTC
cdr3_aa: CASRRDRGETQYF

clone_size: few
d_call: NA
j_call: TRBJ1-1
v_call: TRBV7-9
cdr3_nt: TGTGCCAGCAGTTTTACACCGGGACGGGTGAACACTGAAGCTTTCTTT
cdr3_aa: CASSFTPGRVNTEAFF

clone_size: NA
d_call: NA
j_call: TRBJ1-5
v_call: TRBV6-1
cdr3_nt: TGTGCCAGCAGTGAAGCGGAGGGGCATCAGCCCCAGCATTTT
cdr3_aa: CASSEAEGHQPQHF

clone_size: few
d_call: TRBD1
j_call: TRBJ1-2
v_call: TRBV19
cdr3_nt: TGTGCCAGTAGTACAATTACAGGGGGCGGTGATGGCTACACCTTC
cdr3_aa: CASSTITGGGDGYTF

clone_size: few
d_call: NA
j_call: TRBJ2-7
v_call: TRBV28
cdr3_nt: TGTGCCAGCAGTTTCGCCTACGAGCAGTACTTC
cdr3_aa: CASSFAYEQYF

clone_size: NA
d_call: TRBD2
j_call: TRBJ2-5
v_call: TRBV7-7
cdr3_nt: TGTGCTAGCAGCTGGACTAGCGGGCACCAAGAGACCCAGTACTTC
cdr3_aa: CASSWTSGHQETQYF

clone_size: NA
d_call: NA
j_call: TRBJ2-3
v_call: TRBV6-6
cdr3_nt: TGTGCCAGCAGTTACCTCCAGGGTAATACGCAGTATTTT
cdr3_aa: CASSYLQGNTQYF

clone_size: few
d_call: TRBD1
j_call: TRBJ2-2
v_call: TRBV6-1
cdr3_nt: TGTGCCAGCAGTGGTGGAGGGGACAGGGGGCTTCGTGGGGAGCTGTTTTTT
cdr3_aa: CASSGGGDRGLRGELFF

clone_size: NA
d_call: NA
j_call: TRBJ2-1
v_call: TRBV30
cdr3_nt: TGTGCCTGGAGTGAACCGTGGGACTACAATGAGCAGTTCTTC
cdr3_aa: CAWSEPWDYNEQFF

clone_size: few
d_call: TRBD2
j_call: TRBJ2-7
v_call: TRBV2
cdr3_nt: TGTGCCAGCAGTGGGACTAGCGGGAGTAACGAGCAGTACTTC
cdr3_aa: CASSGTSGSNEQYF

clone_size: NA
d_call: NA
j_call: TRBJ2-2
v_call: TRBV15
cdr3_nt: TGTGCCACCAGCAGAGATCCCCCTGGCACCGGGGAGCTGTTTTTT
cdr3_aa: CATSRDPPGTGELFF

clone_size: NA
d_call: TRBD2
j_call: TRBJ2-2
v_call: TRBV4-2
cdr3_nt: TGTGCCAGCAGTCGCGGCCGGGACTACTCACCCGGGGAGCTGTTTTTT
cdr3_aa: CASSRGRDYSPGELFF

clone_size: NA
d_call: TRBD2
j_call: TRBJ2-3
v_call: TRBV10-3
cdr3_nt: TGTGCCATCAGCCCTACTAGCGGCAGCACAGATACGCAGTATTTT
cdr3_aa: CAISPTSGSTDTQYF

clone_size: NA
d_call: TRBD1
j_call: TRBJ1-2
v_call: TRBV6-6
cdr3_nt: TGTGCCAGCAGTCTGACAGGGGCGAACTATGGCTACACCTTC
cdr3_aa: CASSLTGANYGYTF

clone_size: NA
d_call: NA
j_call: TRBJ2-1
v_call: TRBV11-2
cdr3_nt: TGTGCCAGCAGCTTGGACAGCATCAATGAGCAGTTCTTC
cdr3_aa: CASSLDSINEQFF

clone_size: NA
d_call: NA
j_call: TRBJ1-1
v_call: TRBV9
cdr3_nt: TGTGCCAGCAGCGTAGTGGCGGGGGCGGCTGAAGCTTTCTTT
cdr3_aa: CASSVVAGAAEAFF

clone_size: once
d_call: NA
j_call: TRBJ2-1
v_call: TRBV5-1
cdr3_nt: TGCGCCAGCAGCTTAGGGCTAGTTTGGGAGACAGATGAGCAGTTCTTC
cdr3_aa: CASSLGLVWETDEQFF

clone_size: NA
d_call: NA
j_call: TRBJ2-1
v_call: TRBV9
cdr3_nt: TGTGCCAGCAGTTTCCAGGGACTCTACAATGAGCAGTTCTTC
cdr3_aa: CASSFQGLYNEQFF

clone_size: NA
d_call: TRBD2
j_call: TRBJ2-2
v_call: TRBV9
cdr3_nt: TGTGCCAGCAGCGTAATGGCTAGCGGAAACACCGGGGAGCTGTTTTTT
cdr3_aa: CASSVMASGNTGELFF

clone_size: once
d_call: TRBD2
j_call: TRBJ2-2
v_call: TRBV14
cdr3_nt: TGTGCCAGCAGCCCCACGGGACTAGCTATCGGGGAGCTGTTTTTT
cdr3_aa: CASSPTGLAIGELFF

clone_size: NA
d_call: NA
j_call: TRBJ1-1
v_call: TRBV30
cdr3_nt: TGTGCCTGGAGGGATCCGGGACCCAGGTGGGGGAACACTGAAGCTTTCTTT
cdr3_aa: CAWRDPGPRWGNTEAFF

clone_size: NA
d_call: TRBD1
j_call: TRBJ2-1
v_call: TRBV7-2
cdr3_nt: TGTGCCAGCAGCTACGGACAGGGCTCCTACAATGAGCAGTTCTTC
cdr3_aa: CASSYGQGSYNEQFF

clone_size: NA
d_call: TRBD1
j_call: TRBJ1-3
v_call: TRBV5-1
cdr3_nt: TGCGCCAGCAGCTTCGGGACAGGAACCTCTGGAAACACCATATATTTT
cdr3_aa: CASSFGTGTSGNTIYF

clone_size: few
d_call: NA
j_call: TRBJ2-5
v_call: TRBV19
cdr3_nt: TGTGCCAGTAGTACCCCTCGTGGGTTTCGAGAGACCCAGTACTTC
cdr3_aa: CASSTPRGFRETQYF

clone_size: NA
d_call: NA
j_call: TRBJ2-3
v_call: TRBV5-1
cdr3_nt: TGCGCCAGCAGCCAGGGAGCGGCCCTCACAGATACGCAGTATTTT
cdr3_aa: CASSQGAALTDTQYF

clone_size: NA
d_call: NA
j_call: TRBJ2-1
v_call: TRBV25-1
cdr3_nt: TGTGCCAGCAGTGACTCGTGGGGAGGTGGGGTCGATGAGCAGTTCTTC
cdr3_aa: CASSDSWGGGVDEQFF

clone_size: NA
d_call: NA
j_call: TRBJ2-3
v_call: TRBV5-6
cdr3_nt: TGTGCCAGCAGCCTTTATGAGATCACAGATACGCAGTATTTT
cdr3_aa: CASSLYEITDTQYF

clone_size: NA
d_call: NA
j_call: TRBJ1-1
v_call: TRBV5-1
cdr3_nt: TGCGCCAGCAGCTTGGCCCCCGGAAGCACTGAAGCTTTCTTT
cdr3_aa: CASSLAPGSTEAFF

clone_size: NA
d_call: NA
j_call: TRBJ1-1
v_call: TRBV6-6
cdr3_nt: TGTGCCAGCAGTTACGGGTTACCTAGGGACACTGAAGCTTTCTTT
cdr3_aa: CASSYGLPRDTEAFF

clone_size: few
d_call: NA
j_call: TRBJ1-2
v_call: TRBV7-9
cdr3_nt: TGTGCCAGCAGCTTCACCCAATTGGGTGGCTACACCTTC
cdr3_aa: CASSFTQLGGYTF

clone_size: few
d_call: NA
j_call: TRBJ2-7
v_call: TRBV10-3
cdr3_nt: TGTGCCATCAGTGACCATCTTCCCGAGCAGTACTTC
cdr3_aa: CAISDHLPEQYF

clone_size: NA
d_call: NA
j_call: TRBJ1-5
v_call: TRBV6-1
cdr3_nt: TGTGCCAGCGCCGGGACCCTCCTCTATCAGCCCCAGCATTTT
cdr3_aa: CASAGTLLYQPQHF

clone_size: NA
d_call: NA
j_call: TRBJ1-2
v_call: TRBV2
cdr3_nt: TGTGCCAGCAGTGATTCTGGTGCTAACTATGGCTACACCTTC
cdr3_aa: CASSDSGANYGYTF

clone_size: NA
d_call: NA
j_call: TRBJ1-2
v_call: TRBV30
cdr3_nt: TGTGCCTGGAGCGAACAGGGCTATGGCTACACCTTC
cdr3_aa: CAWSEQGYGYTF

clone_size: NA
d_call: TRBD1
j_call: TRBJ2-1
v_call: TRBV29-1
cdr3_nt: TGCAGCGTAGAGACAGGGGCCCCCTACAATGAGCAGTTCTTC
cdr3_aa: CSVETGAPYNEQFF

clone_size: few
d_call: NA
j_call: TRBJ1-3
v_call: TRBV5-5
cdr3_nt: TGTGCCAGCAGCTTCCTGGGGTTCTCTGGAAACACCATATATTTT
cdr3_aa: CASSFLGFSGNTIYF

clone_size: once
d_call: NA
j_call: TRBJ1-2
v_call: TRBV5-4
cdr3_nt: TGTGCCAGCAGCTTGGTGGGGGGCGCAGTCTATGGCTACACCTTC
cdr3_aa: CASSLVGGAVYGYTF

clone_size: NA
d_call: NA
j_call: TRBJ2-2
v_call: TRBV19
cdr3_nt: TGTGCCAGTACCCAGGCAGCGCGCACCGGGGAGCTGTTTTTT
cdr3_aa: CASTQAARTGELFF

clone_size: NA
d_call: TRBD1
j_call: TRBJ1-5
v_call: TRBV29-1
cdr3_nt: TGCAGCGTACCACCTACCGGGACAGGGGACAATCAGCCCCAGCATTTT
cdr3_aa: CSVPPTGTGDNQPQHF

clone_size: NA
d_call: NA
j_call: TRBJ2-5
v_call: TRBV29-1
cdr3_nt: TGCAGCGTTGACCCTGGGGAGACCCAGTACTTC
cdr3_aa: CSVDPGETQYF

clone_size: few
d_call: NA
j_call: TRBJ2-7
v_call: TRBV2
cdr3_nt: TGTGCCAGCAGTGAAGAGGACGGTTCCTCCTACGAGCAGTACTTC
cdr3_aa: CASSEEDGSSYEQYF

clone_size: NA
d_call: TRBD2
j_call: TRBJ2-5
v_call: TRBV29-1
cdr3_nt: TGCAGCGTTGCGACTAGCGGGGGGGAGACCCAGTACTTC
cdr3_aa: CSVATSGGETQYF